This TCR beta chain is from a study of blood T cell repertoires in COVID-19. Per the original data handling: Amplification with reference gene primers provided the estimates of nucleated cell counts. Sequenced by immunoSEQ multiplex PCR; TCRdb stores in-frame clones only, minus some. That table furnishes V, J and clone size, whereas the DNA furnished D and trimming. The data show under 200,000 clones, around four fifths seen once. With V trimmed by 6 bases and J by 0 bases, 8 bases remained unmatched. The germline V gene has CDR1 MNHEY and CDR2 SVGEGT. This CDR3 is built from 17 residues. The receptor comes from a woman aged 55-75 years with acute or convalescent COVID-19. Sequenced: peripheral blood. The chain couples TRBV6-2 or TRBV6-3 to TRBJ1-6; TRBD1 matches at 7 bases. The CDR3: CASSRPTGSSYNSPLHF. CDR3 nucleotide sequence: TGTGCCAGCAGCCGGCCGACAGGGAGCTCCTATAATTCACCCCTCCACTTT.